These 22 T cell receptor beta chains were all obtained from the same sample, sequenced in a study of blood T cell repertoires in COVID-19. The assay was immunoSEQ multiplex PCR, and TCRdb's table has in-frame clones only and misses some. The sample contains about 280,000 clones, 75% to 90% of which appear only once. Sequenced: peripheral blood. The receptors originated from a woman aged 40 to 49 who had recovered from COVID-19.

This clone has only a few counts. This chain connects TRBV3-1 (or the pseudogene TRBV3-2) to TRBJ2-7; 15 bases map to TRBD2. The CDR3 is made up of 16 amino acids. Looked up from germline, CDR1 is LGHDT and CDR2 is YNNKEL (reference sequence). J lost 7 bases, V lost 3 bases, and 7 bases had no gene match. CDR3 DNA: TGTGCCAGCAGCCACTTGGGGACTAGCGGGAGGCAGGAGCAGTACTTC. Translated, it gives CASSHLGTSGRQEQYF.

This CDR3 reads CASSDTRTGGSYNEQFF. DNA of the CDR3: TGTGCCAGCAGTGACACCCGGACAGGGGGGTCCTACAATGAGCAGTTCTTC. The rearrangement links TRBV6-4 to TRBJ2-1; TRBD1 matches 10 bases. The CDR3 is 17 amino acids. The germline gives CDR1 MRHNA, CDR2 SNTAGT. V shed 2 bases, J shed 1 base, and the junction held 5 bases outside the gene matches.

This chain uses TRBV14 with TRBJ2-7; 8 nucleotides agree with TRBD1. Looked up from germline, CDR1 is SGHDN and CDR2 is FVKESK. The CDR3 is made up of 15 amino acids. The junction had 7 bases not matched to a gene; V was cut back by 3 bases and J by 3 bases. This CDR3 is CASSQGPGGYYEQYF. The CDR3 DNA reads TGTGCCAGCAGCCAGGGTCCAGGGGGCTACTACGAGCAGTACTTC.

The CDR3 coding sequence is TGTGCCAGCAGCTTTAGTGTTTCAGGACTGGGCACTGAAGCTTTCTTT. Residues: CASSFSVSGLGTEAFF. This chain connects TRBV7-9 to TRBJ1-1; no firm D call. Germline V gene data show CDR1 as SEHNR and CDR2 as FQNEAQ (reference sequence). This CDR3 is built from 16 residues. Deletions cut 3 bases from V and 4 bases from J, with 18 bases between.

J is TRBJ2-7 and V is TRBV4-2, with D possibly being TRBD2 (5 bases). V was cut by 0 bases and J by 3 bases, with 18 bases left in between. The germline CDR1 and CDR2 sequences are LGHNA and YNFKEQ. CDR3 size: 17 residues. CDR3 amino acids: CASSQERFLAGLYEQYF. CDR3 sequence (DNA): TGTGCCAGCAGCCAAGAACGTTTCCTAGCCGGTCTCTACGAGCAGTACTTC.

This CDR3 is CASSARDSNTGELFF. In DNA, the CDR3 is TGTGCCAGCAGCGCCCGGGACTCCAACACCGGGGAGCTGTTTTTT. This rearrangement joins TRBV7-8 to TRBJ2-2; D might be TRBD2 (6 bases). This CDR3 region has 15 residues. CDR1 is SGHVS and CDR2 is FQNEAQ in the germline V gene. Trimming stripped 5 bases from V and 2 bases from J, with 12 bases between.

This chain's CDR3 is CASSLVGLAGVDTDTQYF. The CDR3 DNA reads as TGCGCCAGCAGCTTGGTGGGACTAGCGGGAGTTGACACAGATACGCAGTATTTT. The gene calls are TRBV5-1 and TRBJ2-3; the match to TRBD2 covers 14 bases. The germline V gene has CDR1 SGHRS and CDR2 YFSETQ. With V trimmed by 0 bases and J by 2 bases, 5 bases remained unmatched. CDR3 length: 18 residues.

This clone came up once. The DNA of the CDR3 is TGTGCCAGCAGCCCCGACAGGGTCGGCACCGGGGAGCTGTTTTTT. Translating it yields CASSPDRVGTGELFF. The gene calls are TRBV7-3 and TRBJ2-2; TRBD1 matches 7 bases. Germline lookup yields CDR1 SGHTA and CDR2 FQGTGA. CDR3 length: 15 amino acids. J was trimmed by 4 bases and V by 5 bases; bases with no gene match: 7. Combining the CDR3 with reference TRBV7-3 and TRBJ2-2 gives the whole variable domain GAGVSQTPSNKVTEKGKYVELRCDPISGHTALYWYRQSLGQGPEFLIYFQGTGAADDSGLPNDRFFAVRPEGSVSTLKIQRTERGDSAVYLCASSPDRVGTGELFFGEGSRLTVL.

The J gene is TRBJ1-4, the V gene TRBV28, with a possible D match to TRBD1 (6 bases). The V gene lost 6 bases and the J gene lost 4 bases, with 15 bases spanning the gap. The CDR3 has 15 residues. The germline V gene has CDR1 MDHEN and CDR2 SYDVKM. CDR3 residues: CASRVQGMGNEKLFF. The CDR3 DNA sequence: TGTGCCAGCAGGGTGCAGGGGATGGGTAATGAAAAACTGTTTTTT.

The rearrangement links TRBV27 to TRBJ2-3; TRBD1 is a possible D gene (5 bases). Germline V gene data show CDR1 as MNHEY and CDR2 as SMNVEV (reference sequence). V was clipped by 7 bases and J by 2 bases, with 19 bases between them. This CDR3 region has 16 residues. The CDR3 region has the DNA TGTGCCAGCATCATTTTCCACAGACAGATCACAGATACGCAGTATTTT. This sequence encodes CASIIFHRQITDTQYF.

The V and J genes are TRBV25-1 and TRBJ2-7; 10 positions match TRBD2. This CDR3 comprises 15 residues. J was trimmed by 3 bases and V by 6 bases; bases with no gene match: 8. Germline V CDR1 and CDR2: MGHDK, SYGVNS. The CDR3 protein is CASSSGTSEVYEQYF. DNA for the CDR3: TGTGCCAGCAGCTCCGGGACTAGCGAGGTCTACGAGCAGTACTTC.

This clone was observed a few times. The chain links TRBV27 to TRBJ2-2, with D unresolved. V lost 7 bases and J 5 bases, leaving 14 bases between the germline ends. This CDR3 is built from 14 residues. Per germline, CDR1 MNHEY and CDR2 SMNVEV (reference sequence). The CDR3 loop reads CASKLEAVTGELFF. The CDR3 region has the DNA TGTGCCAGCAAACTCGAGGCCGTGACCGGGGAGCTGTTTTTT.

CDR3 amino acids: CASSLQDATNEKLFF. CDR3 nucleotide sequence: TGTGCCAGCAGTTTACAGGATGCAACTAATGAAAAACTGTTTTTT. The chain uses TRBV2 and TRBJ1-4; TRBD1 is a possible D gene (5 bases). Germline loops: CDR1 SNHLY, CDR2 FYNNEI. The CDR3 is made up of 15 amino acids. V was clipped by 5 bases and J by 0 bases, with 10 bases between them.

This clone was picked up one time. The gene calls are TRBV2 and TRBJ1-5, with D possibly TRBD1 on 6 matching bases. The CDR3 length is 16 residues. Trimming removed 3 bases from V and 4 bases from J, with 16 bases in between. CDR1 is SNHLY and CDR2 is FYNNEI in the germline V gene. Written as DNA, the CDR3 is TGTGCCAGCAGTGAGGGACATACAGGGCCAAATCAGCCCCAGCATTTT. Encoded protein: CASSEGHTGPNQPQHF.

This chain joins TRBV7-3 and TRBJ2-2, with D possibly TRBD2 on 6 matching bases. The germline V gene encodes CDR1 SGHTA and CDR2 FQGTGA. The CDR3 covers 16 residues. V lost 4 bases and J lost 7, with 19 bases in between. CDR3 loop: CASSSKEKGGIGELFF. CDR3 DNA sequence: TGTGCCAGCAGCTCAAAAGAAAAGGGAGGTATCGGGGAGCTGTTTTTT.

The V call is TRBV10-2, the J call TRBJ2-1; 9 bases are a match to TRBD1. Germline-derived CDR1 and CDR2 are WSHSY and SAAADI. After removal of 8 bases from V and 3 bases from J, the junction contained 2 bases not matched to a gene. The CDR3 is 13 residues long. This CDR3 is CASWGQGYNEQFF. In DNA form, the CDR3 reads TGCGCCAGCTGGGGACAGGGCTACAATGAGCAGTTCTTC.

This chain's CDR3 is CASSITGTKGTEAFF. The DNA of the CDR3 is TGTGCCAGTAGTATTACCGGGACAAAGGGGACTGAAGCTTTCTTT. The chain carries TRBV19 and TRBJ1-1, with D perhaps matching TRBD1 (6 bases). From germline, CDR1 is LNHDA and CDR2 SQIVND (reference sequence). This CDR3 spans 15 amino acids. Trimming removed 3 bases from V and 5 bases from J, with 16 bases in between.

The rearrangement joins TRBV9 to TRBJ1-2, with a possible D match to TRBD1 (5 bases). The germline CDR1 and CDR2 sequences are SGDLS and YYNGEE. The CDR3 contains 12 residues. V lost 4 bases and J lost 3, with 7 bases in between. CDR3 bases: TGTGCCAGCAGCCAGGGTCACTATGGCTACACCTTC. It is translated as CASSQGHYGYTF.

V is TRBV4-2 and J is TRBJ2-7, with 13 bases fitting TRBD2. Germline assignment: CDR1 LGHNA and CDR2 YNFKEQ. V shed 4 bases and J 0 bases; nucleotides not matched to a gene: 3. The CDR3 covers 16 residues. In nucleotides, the CDR3 is TGTGCCAGCAGCCGGAGGACTAGCGGGAGCTCCTACGAGCAGTACTTC. Translated, it gives CASSRRTSGSSYEQYF.

This chain connects TRBV10-3 to TRBJ2-1; 8 bases match TRBD2. Germline V gene lookup returns CDR1 ENHRY and CDR2 SYGVKD. The V gene end was trimmed by 0 bases and the J gene end by 7 bases; junction bases not matched to a gene: 20. The CDR3 runs to 20 residues. The CDR3 DNA reads as TGTGCCATCAGTGAGTCCTCGGGGGGGTTGGGTAGCGGGATCGGGAATGAGCAGTTCTTC. This encodes CAISESSGGLGSGIGNEQFF.

V gene TRBV15 combines with J gene TRBJ2-1; TRBD2 matches at 9 bases. Trimming cost V 5 bases and J 6 bases; bases outside gene matches: 11. This CDR3 is 16 amino acids long. Germline values: CDR1 LNHNV, CDR2 YYDKDF (reference sequence). The CDR3 DNA reads as TGTGCCACCAGCTTTGGGGAGCTAGCGGGACCCAATGAGCAGTTCTTC. This translates into CATSFGELAGPNEQFF.

This clone was seen only a few times. The chain links TRBV7-3 to TRBJ1-1; 7 bases match TRBD1. The ends lost 5 bases at V and 3 bases at J; junction bases unmatched: 9. The CDR3 consists of 15 residues. Germline V gene lookup returns CDR1 SGHTA and CDR2 FQGTGA. CDR3 nucleotides: TGTGCCAGCAGCCCCACGGGGCAGGGGGACACTGAAGCTTTCTTT. It translates to CASSPTGQGDTEAFF.